The source of this TCR beta chain is a study of human T cells and chemical hapten exposure. At the level of the study: Patch tests containing 0.01% DPC, applied to the upper back, were read at 6 days.

This CDR3 is 17 amino acids long. Between the trimmed V and J ends, which lost 4 bases and 6 bases, there was a span of 22 bases. Germline V gene sequence: CDR1 LGHNA, CDR2 YSLEER. This clonotype was seen a few times. TCRdb independently ran MiXCR on the RACE reads; one entry per CDR3 protein. The sample consists of around 39,000 distinct CDR3 sequences, 5% to 8% of them appearing once. The time point denotes: patch test 1, 2 weeks after DPC sensitization. Treatment given: therapeutic diphenylcyclopropenone sensitization with weekly scalp DPC. Blood, whole and unfractionated, served as the source for total RNA extraction.

This clonotype originated in a woman in her 30s with alopecia areata. Some clones in this sample may be carry-over from other donors' samples. Material: whole blood, obtained in connection with sensitization to the hapten diphenylcyclopropenone (DPC). The chain links TRBV4-3 to TRBJ2-4; the D gene could be TRBD1 or TRBD2 (5 bases each). This CDR3 is CASSPRSGGRERNIQYF. In nucleotides, the CDR3 is TGCGCCAGCAGCCCCCGGTCTGGGGGTCGGGAAAGAAACATTCAGTACTTC.